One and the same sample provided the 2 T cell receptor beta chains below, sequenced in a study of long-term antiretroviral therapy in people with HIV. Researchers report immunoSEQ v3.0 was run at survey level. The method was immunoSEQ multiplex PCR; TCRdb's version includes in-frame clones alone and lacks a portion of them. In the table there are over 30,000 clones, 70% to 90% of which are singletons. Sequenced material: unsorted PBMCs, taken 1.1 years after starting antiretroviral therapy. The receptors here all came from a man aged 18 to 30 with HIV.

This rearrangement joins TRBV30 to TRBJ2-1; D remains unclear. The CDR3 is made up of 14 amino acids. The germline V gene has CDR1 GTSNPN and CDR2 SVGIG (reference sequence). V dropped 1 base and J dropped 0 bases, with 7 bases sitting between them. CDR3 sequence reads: CAWSGAASYNEQFF. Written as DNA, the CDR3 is TGTGCCTGGAGTGGGGCAGCCTCCTACAATGAGCAGTTCTTC.

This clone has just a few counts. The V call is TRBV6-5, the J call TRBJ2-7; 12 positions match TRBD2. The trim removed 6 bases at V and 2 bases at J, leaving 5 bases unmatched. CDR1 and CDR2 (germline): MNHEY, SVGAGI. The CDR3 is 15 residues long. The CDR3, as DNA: TGTGCCAGCAGCCGACTAGCGGGGGAAACCTACGAGCAGTACTTC. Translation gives CASSRLAGETYEQYF.